These 2 T cell receptor beta chains came from one sample sequenced in a study of spatial heterogeneity in lung cancer (dated by TCRdb to about 2019). Interpreted using the paper, the time point label stands for: sample taken at primary tumor resection. For TCR sequencing, whole RNA was extracted from tumor and nontumor lung tissue, or from cryopreserved PBMC samples, and no cell sorting was done. The method was 5' RACE. Instrument on record: NextSeq 500. Through fastp at Q25 and MiXCR, TCRdb rebuilt clones from the public reads, retaining in-frame beta chains. CDR3 protein duplicates are merged, each entry listing the most common genes and DNA. Within this sample are some 22,000 distinct CDR3 sequences, with 4% to 6% of them counted one time only. The ten top clones hold less than 5.5% of the sample. The sample was PBMCs, taken at surgery. These receptors were collected from a male donor with early-stage non-small cell lung cancer.

This clonotype rates as medium-sized. The rearrangement uses TRBV5-1 and TRBJ2-7, with 9 bases identical to TRBD2. CDR1 is SGHRS and CDR2 is YFSETQ in the germline V gene. With V trimmed by 4 bases and J by 6 bases, 8 bases remained unmatched. The CDR3 contains 14 residues. The CDR3 spells CASSRGLAPFEQYF. The DNA of the CDR3 is TGCGCCAGCAGCCGCGGACTAGCGCCTTTCGAGCAGTACTTC.

For this clonotype: The junction shows a germline mismatch at one end, possibly a read error. This chain joins TRBV5-1 and TRBJ2-4, with 8 nucleotides matching TRBD1. Germline CDR1 SGHRS, CDR2 YFSETQ. This CDR3 spans 15 amino acids. The CDR3: CASSLVGQGQDIQYF. For the CDR3, the DNA is TGCGCCAGCAGCTTGGTAGGACAGGGCCAGGACATCCAGTACTTC.